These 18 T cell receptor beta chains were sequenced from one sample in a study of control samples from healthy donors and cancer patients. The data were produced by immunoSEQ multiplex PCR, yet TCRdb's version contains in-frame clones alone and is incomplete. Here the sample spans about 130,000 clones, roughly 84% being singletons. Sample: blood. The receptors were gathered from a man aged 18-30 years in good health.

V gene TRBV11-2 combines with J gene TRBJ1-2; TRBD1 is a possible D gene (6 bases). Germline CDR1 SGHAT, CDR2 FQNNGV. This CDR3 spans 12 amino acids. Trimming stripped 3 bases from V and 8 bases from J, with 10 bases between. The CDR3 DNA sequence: TGTGCCAGCAGCTTCCCTGGGGGCGGCTACACCTTC. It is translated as CASSFPGGGYTF.

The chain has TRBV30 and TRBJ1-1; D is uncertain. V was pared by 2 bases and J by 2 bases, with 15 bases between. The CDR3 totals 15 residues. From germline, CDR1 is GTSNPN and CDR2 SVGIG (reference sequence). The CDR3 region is CAWSIRAGLNTEAFF. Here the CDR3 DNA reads TGTGCCTGGAGTATACGAGCCGGACTCAACACTGAAGCTTTCTTT.

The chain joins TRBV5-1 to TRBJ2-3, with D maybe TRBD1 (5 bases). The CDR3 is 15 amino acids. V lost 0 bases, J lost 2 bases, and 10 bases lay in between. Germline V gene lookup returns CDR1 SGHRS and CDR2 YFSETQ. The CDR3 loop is CASSLGLGHTDTQYF. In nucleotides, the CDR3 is TGCGCCAGCAGCTTGGGTCTGGGGCACACAGATACGCAGTATTTT.

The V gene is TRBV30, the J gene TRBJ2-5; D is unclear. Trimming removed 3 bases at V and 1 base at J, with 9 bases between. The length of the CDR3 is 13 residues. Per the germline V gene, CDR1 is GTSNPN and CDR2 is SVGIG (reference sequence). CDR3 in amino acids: CAWSGSTQETQYF. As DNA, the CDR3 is TGTGCCTGGAGCGGGTCTACCCAAGAGACCCAGTACTTC.

CDR3 region: CASSGSGSKYEQYF. Written as DNA, the CDR3 is TGTGCCAGCAGCGGGAGCGGGAGTAAGTACGAGCAGTACTTC. The rearrangement links TRBV9 to TRBJ2-7, with 8 nucleotides matching TRBD2. The CDR3 length is 14 residues. CDR1 SGDLS and CDR2 YYNGEE come from the germline V gene. J gave up 4 bases and V 3 bases, and 6 bases lay outside the gene matches.

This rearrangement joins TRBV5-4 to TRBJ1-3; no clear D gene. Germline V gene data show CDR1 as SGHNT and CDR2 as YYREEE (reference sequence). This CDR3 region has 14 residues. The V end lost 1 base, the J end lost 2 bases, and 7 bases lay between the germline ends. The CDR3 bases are TGTGCCAGCAGCTTGCATGGGACTGGAAACACCATATATTTT. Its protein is CASSLHGTGNTIYF.

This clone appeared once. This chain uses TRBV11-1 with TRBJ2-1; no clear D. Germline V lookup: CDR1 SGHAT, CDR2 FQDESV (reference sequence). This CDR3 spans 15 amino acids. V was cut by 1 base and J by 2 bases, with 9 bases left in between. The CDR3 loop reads CASSLDGIPYNEQFF. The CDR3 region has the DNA TGTGCCAGCAGCTTAGACGGCATCCCCTACAATGAGCAGTTCTTC. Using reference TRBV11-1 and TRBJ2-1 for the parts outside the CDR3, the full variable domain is EAEVAQSPRYKITEKSQAVAFWCDPISGHATLYWYRQILGQGPELLVQFQDESVVDDSQLPKDRFSAERLKGVDSTLKIQPAELGDSAMYLCASSLDGIPYNEQFFGPGTRLTVL.

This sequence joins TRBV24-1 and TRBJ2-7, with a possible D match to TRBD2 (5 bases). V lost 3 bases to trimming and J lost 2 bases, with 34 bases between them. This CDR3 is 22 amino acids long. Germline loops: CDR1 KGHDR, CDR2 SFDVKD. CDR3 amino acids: CATSDLDGRWVVVLAEPYEQYF. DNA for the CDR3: TGTGCCACCAGTGATCTTGATGGGAGATGGGTAGTAGTCCTCGCGGAGCCCTACGAGCAGTACTTC.

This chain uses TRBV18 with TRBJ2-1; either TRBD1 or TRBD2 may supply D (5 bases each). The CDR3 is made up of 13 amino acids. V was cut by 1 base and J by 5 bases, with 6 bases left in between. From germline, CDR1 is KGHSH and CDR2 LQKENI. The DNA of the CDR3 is TGTGCCAGCTCACCACGGGGGAACAATGAGCAGTTCTTC. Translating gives CASSPRGNNEQFF.

CDR3 sequence: CASSYARVGGQETQYF. The CDR3 DNA reads TGTGCCAGCAGTTACGCCCGAGTGGGCGGACAAGAGACCCAGTACTTC. The rearrangement joins TRBV6-2 or TRBV6-3 to TRBJ2-5; D gene uncertain. CDR3 size: 16 residues. Looked up from germline, CDR1 is MNHEY and CDR2 is SVGEGT. V dropped 2 bases and J dropped 2 bases, with 15 bases sitting between them.

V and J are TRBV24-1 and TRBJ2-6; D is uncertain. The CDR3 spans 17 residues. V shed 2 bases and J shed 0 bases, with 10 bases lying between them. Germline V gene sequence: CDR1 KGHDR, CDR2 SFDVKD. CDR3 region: CATSDSGARSGANVLTF. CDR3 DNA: TGTGCCACCAGTGATTCGGGCGCCCGCTCTGGGGCCAACGTCCTGACTTTC.

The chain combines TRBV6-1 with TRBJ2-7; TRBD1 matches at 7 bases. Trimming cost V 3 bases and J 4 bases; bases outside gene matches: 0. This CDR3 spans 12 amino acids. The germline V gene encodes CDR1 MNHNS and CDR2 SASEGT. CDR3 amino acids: CASSETGYEQYF. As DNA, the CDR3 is TGTGCCAGCAGTGAGACAGGGTACGAGCAGTACTTC.

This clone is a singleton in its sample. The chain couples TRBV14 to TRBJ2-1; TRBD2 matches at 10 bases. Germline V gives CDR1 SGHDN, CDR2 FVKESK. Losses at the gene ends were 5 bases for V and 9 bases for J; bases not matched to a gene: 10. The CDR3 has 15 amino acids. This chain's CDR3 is CASSARGLAGVEQFF. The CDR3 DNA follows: TGTGCCAGCAGCGCACGGGGGCTAGCGGGAGTTGAGCAGTTCTTC.

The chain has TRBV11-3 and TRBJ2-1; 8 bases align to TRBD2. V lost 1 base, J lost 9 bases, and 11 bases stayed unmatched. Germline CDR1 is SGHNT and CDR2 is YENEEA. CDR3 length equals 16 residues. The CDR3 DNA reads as TGTGCCAGCAGCTTAGTAGTGAGCGGGGGCCAGGGTGAGCAGTTCTTC. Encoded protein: CASSLVVSGGQGEQFF.

CDR3 in DNA: TGTGCCCGAGGTAGCGGGGTCACAGATACGCAGTATTTT. Protein: CARGSGVTDTQYF. J is TRBJ2-3 and V is TRBV30; TRBD2 matches 8 bases. J lost 2 bases, V lost 8 bases, and 6 bases had no gene match. Per germline, CDR1 GTSNPN and CDR2 SVGIG (reference sequence). The CDR3 has 13 amino acids.

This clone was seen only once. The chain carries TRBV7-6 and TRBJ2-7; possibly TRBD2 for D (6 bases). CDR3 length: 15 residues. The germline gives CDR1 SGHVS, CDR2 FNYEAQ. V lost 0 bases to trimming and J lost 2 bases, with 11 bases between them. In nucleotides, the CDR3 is TGTGCCAGCAGCTTAGCGGGAGGCGGTACCTACGAGCAGTACTTC. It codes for CASSLAGGGTYEQYF.

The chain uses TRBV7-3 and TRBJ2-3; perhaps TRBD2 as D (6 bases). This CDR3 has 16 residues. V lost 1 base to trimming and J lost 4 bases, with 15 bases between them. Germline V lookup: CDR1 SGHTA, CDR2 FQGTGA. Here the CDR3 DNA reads TGTGCCAGCAGCTTAAGAATCGGGACTGGGGCAGATACGCAGTATTTT. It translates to CASSLRIGTGADTQYF.

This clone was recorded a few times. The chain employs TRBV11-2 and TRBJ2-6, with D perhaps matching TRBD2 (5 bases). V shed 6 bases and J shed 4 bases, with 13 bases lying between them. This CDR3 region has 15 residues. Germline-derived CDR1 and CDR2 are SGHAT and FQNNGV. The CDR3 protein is CASRLQRFGANVLTF. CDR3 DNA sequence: TGTGCCAGCAGGCTACAGCGGTTCGGGGCCAACGTCCTGACTTTC.